Listed below are T cell receptor beta chains from one sample, sequenced in a study of T-cell memory formation after mild COVID-19. TCRdb re-called the 5' RACE reads with MiXCR, one entry per CDR3 protein. The repertoire holds about 140,000 distinct CDR3 sequences, with under 7% as singletons. Sequenced: PBMCs or a T cell subset sorted from them (not recorded which). Receptors were obtained from an adult woman who had mild COVID-19 (a few samples of this study predate the infection). Cell type and time point are not known. Each CDR3 is given with its conserved first and last residue. D genes are given only for firm matches. The size entry is marked missing in some rows and otherwise reads once, few, many or a size class.

>many|TRBJ2-1|NA|TRBV5-1
TGCGCCAGCAGCTTGGCCCCGTCCGGTGCCTCCTACAATGAGCAGTTCTTC
CASSLAPSGASYNEQFF
>few|TRBJ2-1|TRBD2|TRBV18
TGTGCCAGCTCACCTCGACTAGCGGGAGGAGGCAATGAGCAGTTCTTC
CASSPRLAGGGNEQFF
>few|TRBJ2-6|NA|TRBV25-1
TGTGCCAGCAGTGCATCGGCAGGGGCCAGCTCTGGGGCCAACGTCCTGACTTTC
CASSASAGASSGANVLTF
>many|TRBJ2-5|TRBD1|TRBV7-8
TGTGCCAGCAGCGGGACCCACCGGGACAGACAAGAGACCCAGTACTTC
CASSGTHRDRQETQYF
>many|TRBJ2-7|NA|TRBV3-1
TGTGCCAGCAGCCAAGAGTACAGGGGAGGAGAGCAGTACTTC
CASSQEYRGGEQYF
>many|TRBJ2-7|TRBD1|TRBV14
TGTGCCAGCAGCCATAAGGTGGGACAGGGCTACGAGCAGTACTTC
CASSHKVGQGYEQYF
>many|TRBJ2-1|TRBD2|TRBV12-3/TRBV12-4
TGTGCCAGCAGTTTAGTTGGACTAGCGGGGGGTGAGCAGTTCTTC
CASSLVGLAGGEQFF
>many|TRBJ2-7|NA|TRBV24-1
TGTGCCACCAGTGATCCGAGGGGGAACGACGAGCAGTACTTC
CATSDPRGNDEQYF
>NA|TRBJ2-1|TRBD2|TRBV20-1
TGCAGTGCTTGGAGCGGGGAAAGCTCCTACAATGAGCAGTTCTTC
CSAWSGESSYNEQFF
>few|TRBJ1-6|NA|TRBV25-1
TGTGCCAGCAGTGAAGCACAGGGCCATTCACCCCTCCACTTT
CASSEAQGHSPLHF
>many|TRBJ2-1|NA|TRBV27
TGTGCCAGCAGTTTATCCCTTCGAGCGGAGCAGTTCTTC
CASSLSLRAEQFF
>many|TRBJ2-1|TRBD2|TRBV19
TGTGCCAGTAGTGTCGGACTAGCGACCTCCTACAATGAGCAGTTCTTC
CASSVGLATSYNEQFF
>many|TRBJ2-1|NA|TRBV30
TGTGCCTGGAGTGGCCCCACGTTATTGGCCTACAATGAGCAGTTCTTC
CAWSGPTLLAYNEQFF
>NA|TRBJ1-2|NA|TRBV15
TGTGCCACCAGCAGAGATCTTGTAGGCTACACCTTC
CATSRDLVGYTF
>few|TRBJ2-4|NA|TRBV7-2
TGTGCCAGCCAAGGAATAGCCAAAAACATTCAGTACTTC
CASQGIAKNIQYF
>many|TRBJ2-2|NA|TRBV7-8
TGTGCCAGCAGCTTAGCCAGGGAGAACACCGGGGAGCTGTTTTTT
CASSLARENTGELFF
>many|TRBJ2-7|TRBD1|TRBV4-3
TGCGCCAGCAGCCAAGAAAACAGGGGGCCGGACGAGCAGTACTTC
CASSQENRGPDEQYF
>many|TRBJ2-1|TRBD1|TRBV7-6
TGTGCCAGCAGCGCCTACGACAGGGTCAATGAGCAGTTCTTC
CASSAYDRVNEQFF
>NA|TRBJ2-2|NA|TRBV6-6
TGTGCCAGCGATTACAGGGACACCGGGGAGCTGTTTTTT
CASDYRDTGELFF
>few|TRBJ2-7|NA|TRBV4-1
TGCGCCAGCAGCCAAGATCAGGGGTTTAGGAGCTACGAGCAGTACTTC
CASSQDQGFRSYEQYF
>many|TRBJ2-1|NA|TRBV5-1
TGCGCCAGCAGCTTAGGCAGGTCAAATGAGCAGTTCTTC
CASSLGRSNEQFF
>many|TRBJ2-5|TRBD2|TRBV7-9
TGTGCCAGCAGCTGGGGGGGTGAGACCCAGTACTTC
CASSWGGETQYF
>many|TRBJ2-5|TRBD2|TRBV6-2/TRBV6-3
TGTGCCAGCAGTTCGGGACTAGCGGGAGTATGGGAGACCCAGTACTTC
CASSSGLAGVWETQYF
>NA|TRBJ1-5|NA|TRBV18
TGTGCCAGCGCCCCGGGCAGGGATCAGCCCCAGCATTTT
CASAPGRDQPQHF
>many|TRBJ1-2|NA|TRBV12-3/TRBV12-4
TGTGCCAGCAGAAAAATGACGAACTATGGCTACACCTTC
CASRKMTNYGYTF
>many|TRBJ2-7|NA|TRBV5-1
TGCGCCAGCAGCTTGGAATCGGGCTACGAGCAGTACTTC
CASSLESGYEQYF
>many|TRBJ1-6|NA|TRBV18
TGTGCCAGCTCACCACCGACACGTTCACCCCTCCACTTT
CASSPPTRSPLHF
>few|TRBJ1-1|NA|TRBV21-1
TGTGCCAGCAGCAAATTATGTAGTTGCCTGTCTAGGGCTTTCTTT
CASSKLCSCLSRAFF
>few|TRBJ2-7|NA|TRBV7-2
TGTGCCAGCAGCTTAGAGGGGGGTGAGAGCTCCTACGAGCAGTACTTC
CASSLEGGESSYEQYF
>NA|TRBJ2-3|NA|TRBV6-6
TGTGCCAGCACTGACACAGGGTCTAGCACAGATACGCAGTATTTT
CASTDTGSSTDTQYF
>many|TRBJ2-1|NA|TRBV29-1
TGCAGCGTCTTTGCACTAGCCCTAAATGAGCAGTTCTTC
CSVFALALNEQFF
>many|TRBJ2-1|NA|TRBV12-3/TRBV12-4
TGTGCCAGCAGTTTTAAGGGGACCTACAATGAGCAGTTCTTC
CASSFKGTYNEQFF
>many|TRBJ2-5|NA|TRBV4-2
TGTGCCAGCAGCCAACTATCAGGTCCGGGGACCCAGTACTTC
CASSQLSGPGTQYF
>NA|TRBJ2-1|NA|TRBV12-3/TRBV12-4
TGTGCCAGCAGTTTAAACCGACAAGAGCAGTTCTTC
CASSLNRQEQFF
>many|TRBJ1-1|NA|TRBV9
TGTGCCAGCAGCTCCGAAAACAGGGAAGGTGAAGCTTTCTTT
CASSSENREGEAFF
>NA|TRBJ2-5|TRBD2|TRBV5-5
TGTGCCAGCAGCCCACTAGCGGGGGGGCTCCAAGAGACCCAGTACTTC
CASSPLAGGLQETQYF
>many|TRBJ2-1|NA|TRBV20-1
TGCAGTGCTTTCCCTCACAATGAGCAGTTCTTC
CSAFPHNEQFF
>NA|TRBJ1-4|TRBD1|TRBV15
TGTGCCACCAGCAGGGGCGGGACAGGGCGTGAAAAACTGTTTTTT
CATSRGGTGREKLFF
>NA|TRBJ2-7|NA|TRBV27
TGTGCCAGCAGTCGGGGAGGCTACGAGCAGTACTTC
CASSRGGYEQYF
>NA|TRBJ2-1|TRBD2|TRBV7-6
TGTGCCAGCAGCTTAAGACTAGCGGGAGGGAATGAGCAGTTCTTC
CASSLRLAGGNEQFF
>many|TRBJ2-5|NA|TRBV6-2/TRBV6-3
TGTGCCAGCAGTACTCCGGGACTCGCACGAGAGACCCAGTACTTC
CASSTPGLARETQYF
>many|TRBJ2-1|TRBD2|TRBV6-5
TGTGCCAGCAGTCCCCAAGCGGGAGGGCCGGGGAATGAGCAGTTCTTC
CASSPQAGGPGNEQFF
>many|TRBJ2-5|TRBD1|TRBV7-2
TGTGCCAGCAGCTTAGTCCGGGACAGGGCAGAGACCCAGTACTTC
CASSLVRDRAETQYF
>few|TRBJ2-7|NA|TRBV19
TGTGCCAGCAGTGACTCGGGGGAGTACGAGCAGTACTTC
CASSDSGEYEQYF
>few|TRBJ2-1|TRBD2|TRBV5-1
TGCGCCACCTCGACTAGCGGGGCCTACAATGAGCAGTTCTTC
CATSTSGAYNEQFF
>few|TRBJ2-5|NA|TRBV12-3/TRBV12-4
TGTGCCAGCAGTTTAAGAGGGAATGGGGAGACCCAGTACTTC
CASSLRGNGETQYF
>NA|TRBJ1-1|NA|TRBV12-3/TRBV12-4
TGTGCCAGCAGACAGAGGTTGAACACTGAAGCTTTCTTT
CASRQRLNTEAFF
>many|TRBJ1-5|NA|TRBV5-5
TGTGCCAGCAGCTTTTTAGGGGATCAGCCCCAGCATTTT
CASSFLGDQPQHF